Following are 28 T cell receptor beta chains from one sample sequenced in a study of cytomegalovirus exposure and HLA in healthy donors. The PCR contained 60 Vbeta and 13 Jbeta primers. Assay: immunoSEQ multiplex PCR; the TCRdb copy retains only in-frame clones and omits some. The table has tens of thousands of clones, 60% to 75% seen once. The sample consisted of PBMCs. Source of these receptors: a man aged 35 to 55 in good health and CMV-seropositive.

The V call is TRBV7-9, the J call TRBJ1-1, with D perhaps TRBD1 (5 bases). The CDR3 extends over 15 amino acids. Deletions cut 5 bases from V and 1 base from J, with 14 bases between. Germline V CDR1 and CDR2: SEHNR, FQNEAQ (reference sequence). CDR3 loop: CASSPPVGGNTEAFF. The CDR3 DNA follows: TGTGCCAGCAGCCCTCCGGTGGGGGGGAACACTGAAGCTTTCTTT.

The table lists this clone with a count of one. The V and J genes are TRBV28 and TRBJ1-1; 9 nucleotides match TRBD1. Germline trimming cut 4 bases from V and 12 bases from J; bases unmatched to any gene: 18. The CDR3 has 16 amino acids. Germline-derived CDR1 and CDR2 are MDHEN and SYDVKM. This CDR3 is CASSSPGQGRNPGSFF. CDR3 bases: TGTGCCAGCAGTTCACCGGGACAGGGTAGAAATCCAGGGTCTTTCTTT. Full variable domain (remainder filled in from reference TRBV28 and TRBJ1-1): DVKVTQSSRYLVKRTGEKVFLECVQDMDHENMFWYRQDPGLGLRLIYFSYDVKMKEKGDIPEGYSVSREKKERFSLILESASTNQTSMYLCASSSPGQGRNPGSFFGQGTRLTVV.

This clone showed up just a few times. The V gene is TRBV5-5, the J gene TRBJ2-2; D gene uncertain. V shed 1 base and J shed 3 bases, with 4 bases lying between them. Germline V CDR1 and CDR2: SGHKS, YYEKEE (reference sequence). The CDR3 is 13 residues long. CDR3 nucleotide sequence: TGTGCCAGCAGCTTGCGGGACACCGGGGAGCTGTTTTTT. It is translated as CASSLRDTGELFF.

This clone was observed once. The CDR3 DNA sequence: TGTGCCAGCAGTCCCCCGGGGGGGCTTGGCTACACCTTC. This sequence encodes CASSPPGGLGYTF. The chain links TRBV6-5 to TRBJ1-2; D is possibly TRBD1 (6 bases). This CDR3 has 13 residues. V was shortened by 5 bases and J by 7 bases, with 14 bases between the two germline ends. Per germline, CDR1 MNHEY and CDR2 SVGAGI.

The chain links TRBV5-4 to TRBJ1-6; TRBD1 matches 9 bases. Trimming removed 4 bases from V and 10 bases from J; junction bases left unmatched: 15. The CDR3 is 17 amino acids. Germline V lookup: CDR1 SGHNT, CDR2 YYREEE (reference sequence). In nucleotides, the CDR3 is TGTGCCAGCAGCCTCAGTCCCGGGACAGGGTTAATATCACCCCTCCACTTT. Translated, it gives CASSLSPGTGLISPLHF.

V is TRBV21-1 and J is TRBJ1-5; the table names TRBD1, a call not compared with the DNA. TRBV21-1 is deemed a pseudogene. The CDR3 totals 17 residues. Here the CDR3 DNA reads TGTGCCAGCAGTCCAGGGGGGAGAAAGCGGTTCGATCAGCCCCAGCATTTT. It encodes CASSPGGRKRFDQPQHF.

This clone was detected only a few times. The chain is built from TRBV30 and TRBJ2-4; 11 nucleotides agree with TRBD2. J gave up 1 base and V 6 bases, and 11 bases lay outside the gene matches. The CDR3 consists of 17 residues. In germline, CDR1 is GTSNPN, CDR2 SVGIG (reference sequence). In DNA form, the CDR3 reads TGTGCCTGCTTAGCGGGGGGGCCGGGAAGGGCCAAAAACATTCAGTACTTC. It translates to CACLAGGPGRAKNIQYF.

The chain is built from TRBV18 and TRBJ2-5; the D gene is possibly TRBD1 (6 bases). V lost 4 bases to trimming and J lost 0 bases, with 12 bases between them. The CDR3 is 15 amino acids. The germline CDR1 and CDR2 sequences are KGHSH and LQKENI. CDR3 protein: CASSLSQGNQETQYF. The CDR3 nucleotides read TGTGCCAGCTCACTATCACAGGGAAACCAAGAGACCCAGTACTTC.

The V gene is TRBV7-2, the J gene TRBJ1-5; D is possibly TRBD1 (6 bases). This CDR3 is built from 15 residues. Trimming removed 4 bases at V and 3 bases at J, with 13 bases between. The germline V gene has CDR1 SGHTA and CDR2 FQGNSA. Here the CDR3 DNA reads TGTGCCAGCAGCTCAACGGACAGCTACAATCAGCCCCAGCATTTT. It encodes CASSSTDSYNQPQHF.

This clone has a single count. The CDR3 reads CSASESRGYGYTF. The CDR3, as DNA: TGCAGCGCATCAGAATCACGGGGGTATGGCTACACCTTC. This chain joins TRBV29-1 and TRBJ1-2, with a possible D match to TRBD1 (5 bases). CDR3 length equals 13 residues. The V gene's germline CDR1 is SQVTM and CDR2 ANQGSEA. The V end was cut by 7 bases, the J end by 5 bases, with 17 bases between.

The chain combines TRBV2 with TRBJ2-2; D may be TRBD1 (6 bases). CDR3 length equals 14 residues. In germline, CDR1 is SNHLY, CDR2 FYNNEI. Trimming took 5 bases from V and 0 from J, leaving 7 bases between them. CDR3 sequence: CASSRDTNTGELFF. The CDR3 region has the DNA TGTGCCAGCAGTAGGGACACGAACACCGGGGAGCTGTTTTTT.

The CDR3 protein is CASSPQGTAFGANVLTF. CDR3 in DNA: TGTGCCAGCAGCCCCCAGGGGACCGCTTTCGGGGCCAACGTCCTGACTTTC. The chain recombines TRBV6-4 with TRBJ2-6; a weak D match, TRBD1 (6 bases). The germline V gene encodes CDR1 MRHNA and CDR2 SNTAGT. CDR3 length equals 17 residues. V gave up 6 bases and J gave up 4 bases, with 19 bases separating them.

This chain connects TRBV7-6 to TRBJ2-2, with D possibly TRBD1 on 5 matching bases. V dropped 6 bases and J dropped 2 bases, with 10 bases sitting between them. The germline V gene encodes CDR1 SGHVS and CDR2 FNYEAQ. This CDR3 contains 14 residues. CDR3 amino acids: CASSWGSNTGELFF. CDR3 sequence (DNA): TGTGCCAGCAGTTGGGGCAGTAACACCGGGGAGCTGTTTTTT.

This clone was observed a handful of times. The chain recombines TRBV28 with TRBJ2-7, with D possibly TRBD1 on 6 matching bases. V was pared by 0 bases and J by 3 bases, with 6 bases between. The germline V gene has CDR1 MDHEN and CDR2 SYDVKM. This CDR3 has 13 residues. The CDR3 bases are TGTGCCAGCAGTTTATGGACAGGCTACGAGCAGTACTTC. It specifies CASSLWTGYEQYF.

This clone was seen a single time. At one boundary the junction diverges from the germline segment, which might be a read error. The rearrangement uses TRBV9 and TRBJ2-3, with D unresolved. The CDR3 runs 14 residues. Germline lookup yields CDR1 SGDLS and CDR2 YYNGEE. The CDR3 loop reads CASSVEGFTDMQYF. As DNA, the CDR3 is TGTGCCAGCAGCGTAGAAGGATTTACAGATATGCAGTATTTT.

The chain employs TRBV19 and TRBJ1-2, with 9 bases lining up with TRBD1. The V gene's germline CDR1 is LNHDA and CDR2 SQIVND (reference sequence). The ends lost 4 bases at V and 7 bases at J; junction bases unmatched: 7. The CDR3 loop spans 14 amino acids. The CDR3 nucleotides are TGTGCCAGTAGTACCCGGGACAGGGTTTCTGGCTACACCTTC. Amino acid sequence: CASSTRDRVSGYTF.

The chain carries TRBV18 and TRBJ1-2; possibly TRBD1 for D (5 bases). Germline lookup yields CDR1 KGHSH and CDR2 LQKENI. CDR3 size: 13 residues. V was pared by 6 bases and J by 1 base, with 9 bases between. The CDR3 coding sequence is TGTGCCAGCTCGGGCAGGGTTAACTATGGCTACACCTTC. Translation gives CASSGRVNYGYTF. The full variable domain, its missing parts supplied by reference TRBV18 and TRBJ1-2, is NAGVMQNPRHLVRRRGQEARLRCSPMKGHSHVYWYRQLPEEGLKFMVYLQKENIIDESGMPKERFSAEFPKEGPSILRIQQVVRGDSAAYFCASSGRVNYGYTFGSGTRLTVV.

This clone was picked up a small number of times. This chain connects TRBV4-1 to TRBJ2-7, with D perhaps TRBD1 (5 bases). This CDR3 region has 14 residues. V was cut by 1 base and J by 6 bases, with 13 bases left in between. Germline V CDR1 and CDR2: MGHRA, YSYEKL. DNA for the CDR3: TGCGCCAGCAGCCAAGTACAGCAGGGCTTCGAGCAGTACTTC. Translating it yields CASSQVQQGFEQYF.

The rearrangement joins TRBV11-3 to TRBJ1-6; D may be TRBD1 (5 bases). In germline, CDR1 is SGHNT, CDR2 YENEEA. V lost 5 bases, J lost 6 bases, and 20 bases lay in between. The CDR3 totals 17 residues. The CDR3 loop is CASSHKKRDGFNSPLHF. DNA of the CDR3: TGTGCCAGCAGCCATAAGAAGCGGGACGGATTTAATTCACCCCTCCACTTT.

The V gene is TRBV6-5, the J gene TRBJ1-1; TRBD1 agrees at 7 bases. CDR3 length: 14 residues. CDR1 is MNHEY, CDR2 SVGAGI, per germline. Trimming removed 9 bases from V and 0 bases from J; junction bases left unmatched: 7. The CDR3 bases are TGTGCCAGTTCCCGGACAGGTTTGAACACTGAAGCTTTCTTT. Its translation is CASSRTGLNTEAFF.

The sample holds a few counts of this clone. The chain employs TRBV9 and TRBJ2-3, with 9 bases that match TRBD2. The CDR3 runs 19 residues. The J segment lost 0 bases and the V segment lost 0 bases, leaving 11 bases of the junction unmatched. Germline V gene lookup returns CDR1 SGDLS and CDR2 YYNGEE. CDR3 sequence reads: CASSVGRRGGRSSTDTQYF. The CDR3 DNA reads TGTGCCAGCAGCGTAGGGAGGCGGGGGGGACGTTCTAGCACAGATACGCAGTATTTT.

The rearrangement links TRBV28 to TRBJ2-2; D perhaps matches TRBD2 (6 bases). The germline V gene has CDR1 MDHEN and CDR2 SYDVKM. This CDR3 is built from 14 residues. V lost 3 bases and J lost 1, with 6 bases in between. CDR3 region: CASSLGGNTGELFF. CDR3 sequence (DNA): TGTGCCAGCAGTTTGGGAGGGAACACCGGGGAGCTGTTTTTT.

The V gene is TRBV5-4, the J gene TRBJ1-4, with D possibly TRBD1 on 5 matching bases. Germline V gene lookup returns CDR1 SGHNT and CDR2 YYREEE (reference sequence). This CDR3 has 14 residues. The ends were cut back, 4 bases at V and 5 bases at J, with 12 bases in the middle. Written as DNA, the CDR3 is TGTGCCAGCAGCCGGGACTGCGGGAATGAAAAACTGTTTTTT. Protein product: CASSRDCGNEKLFF. Full variable domain (missing parts from reference TRBV5-4 and TRBJ1-4): ETGVTQSPTHLIKTRGQQVTLRCSSQSGHNTVSWYQQALGQGPQFIFQYYREEENGRGNFPPRFSGLQFPNYSSELNVNALELDDSALYLCASSRDCGNEKLFFGSGTQLSVL.

The chain recombines TRBV6-6 with TRBJ1-1; 8 positions match TRBD1. The CDR3 contains 15 residues. Trimming at V came to 6 bases and at J to 3 bases, leaving 9 bases not matched to a gene. The germline gives CDR1 MNHNY, CDR2 SVGAGI (reference sequence). CDR3: CASRPDRGWDTEAFF. CDR3 coding DNA: TGTGCCAGCAGGCCAGACAGGGGTTGGGACACTGAAGCTTTCTTT.

This chain uses TRBV15 with TRBJ1-3, with 8 bases fitting TRBD1. In germline, CDR1 is LNHNV, CDR2 YYDKDF (reference sequence). There are 16 residues in the CDR3. After removal of 2 bases from V and 4 bases from J, the junction contained 7 bases not matched to a gene. Here the CDR3 reads CATSRKQGARGNTIYF. The CDR3 bases are TGTGCCACCAGCAGAAAGCAGGGGGCGAGGGGAAACACCATATATTTT.

This chain uses TRBV7-8 with TRBJ2-5; 8 bases align to TRBD2. The V gene end was trimmed by 7 bases and the J gene end by 2 bases; junction bases not matched to a gene: 18. In germline, CDR1 is SGHVS, CDR2 FQNEAQ. This CDR3 has 18 amino acids. Here the CDR3 DNA reads TGTGCCAGCACCCCTCACGGGGGGGAGAAGGCAGTTCAAGAGACCCAGTACTTC. The encoded protein is CASTPHGGEKAVQETQYF. The full variable domain, rest sourced from reference TRBV7-8 and TRBJ2-5, is GAGVSQSPRYKVAKRGQDVALRCDPISGHVSLFWYQQALGQGPEFLTYFQNEAQLDKSGLPSDRFFAERPEGSVSTLKIQRTQQEDSAVYLCASTPHGGEKAVQETQYFGPGTRLLVL.

The V call is TRBV7-9, the J call TRBJ1-4; 8 nucleotides agree with TRBD1. CDR1 and CDR2 from the germline V gene are SEHNR and FQNEAQ (reference sequence). Trimming at V came to 5 bases and at J to 8 bases, leaving 7 bases not matched to a gene. CDR3 size: 14 residues. The CDR3 bases are TGTGCCAGCAGCCCCGGGACAGGAGCCGAAAAACTGTTTTTT. It yields the protein CASSPGTGAEKLFF.

This chain joins TRBV7-2 and TRBJ2-1; D is uncertain. Looked up from germline, CDR1 is SGHTA and CDR2 is FQGNSA. The CDR3 runs to 15 residues. The V end was cut by 2 bases, the J end by 6 bases, with 14 bases between. CDR3 amino acids: CASSLSPGSGNEQFF. The CDR3 nucleotides are TGTGCCAGCAGCTTAAGCCCAGGCTCCGGCAATGAGCAGTTCTTC.